Sequencing of this TCR beta chain was carried out in a study of Ad26.COV2.S vaccination and SARS-CoV-2 variants. Here immunoSEQ multiplex PCR was the method, and the copy in TCRdb shows in-frame clones only, minus some. The data show about 480,000 clones, around 88% seen once. Documented treatment: about 20 received Ad26.COV2.S at low or high dose, single or two shots; 5 received placebo; per-sample allocation not given. Sampling was done on day 63 after the first vaccine or placebo injection. It was Wuhan-strain SARS-CoV-2 spike that the Ad26 vaccine vector expressed. This CDR3 comprises 17 residues. The J segment lost 2 bases and the V segment lost 2 bases, leaving 7 bases of the junction unmatched. The germline gives CDR1 SGHRS, CDR2 YFSETQ.

This sample comprised peripheral blood, obtained in a trial of Ad26.COV2.S vaccine versus placebo. The TCR sequence derives from a person between 18 and 65 years old who received the Ad26.COV2.S COVID-19 vaccine or a placebo. J is TRBJ1-2 and V is TRBV5-1, with TRBD1 matching over 12 bases. The CDR3 DNA is TGCGCCAGCAGCTTTGCTCCCGGGACAGGGGGCAACTATGGCTACACCTTC. This codes for CASSFAPGTGGNYGYTF.